Below, one TCR beta chain is given with its context. CDR3 length: 15 residues. V lost 4 bases, J lost 0 bases, and 3 bases stayed unmatched. In germline, CDR1 is SGHRS, CDR2 YFSETQ. These data are taken from a study of blood T cell repertoires in COVID-19. Original processing notes: Amplified reference gene primers provided the basis for estimating nucleated cell counts. Profiling relied on immunoSEQ multiplex PCR, and the TCRdb table lists in-frame clones only, not all of them. Clonal size and the V and J genes are those of that table, whereas D and trimming came from the DNA. This sample yields about 49,000 clones, of which about 85% are seen a single time; 12% to 15% belongs to the top ten.

V usage is TRBV5-1 and J usage is TRBJ2-1; TRBD2 matches at 8 bases. The receptor's source is a human donor in a cohort sampled during active COVID-19. Sequencing was done on a sample of peripheral blood. The CDR3 protein is CASSILADSYNEQFF. CDR3 sequence (DNA): TGCGCCAGCAGCATACTAGCGGACTCCTACAATGAGCAGTTCTTC.